The following is a T cell receptor (beta chain) sequence with its context. In this sample, this clonotype turned up a few times. Its target antigen remains unknown. It has no much larger one-base neighbor in the sample; base qualities were not kept. This record comes from a study (dated by TCRdb to 2015 to 2017). Notes on the research overall: The study examined whether tumor-infiltrating Tregs in breast cancer are drawn from blood Tregs or arise in situ by conversion from other CD4+ T cell subsets. What the work shows at the level of the full study, not this receptor alone: The validation in the larger cohort was limited to a single TCR beta V-J rearrangement instead of whole repertoires. Tumor memory CD4+ T cell TCR gene usage clustered with blood and lymph node memory CD4+ cells and lymph node naive CD4+ cells. Tumor-infiltrating Treg TCR alpha and beta sequences overlapped most with tumor naive CD4+ T cells, then with blood naive CD4+ T cells.

Full-length TCR variable regions were amplified by 5' RACE PCR using constant-region reverse primers, and then by semi-nested PCR using Nested Universal Primer A. Using the ReliaPrep RNA Cell Miniprep System, total RNA was extracted, and the SMARTer RACE 5'/3' Kit was then used to reverse transcribe the RNA into 5'RACE-ready cDNA. Full-length TCR alpha and beta libraries were barcoded with multiplex adaptors and sequenced on an Illumina MiSeq. The source study handled its data this way. For each of nine subset-tissue groups, sequencing data from the five patients were pooled, and the groups were then compared using unsupervised clustering of TCR gene usage. The Morisita-Horn index was used to calculate repertoire similarity, with shared sequences weighted by how much each contributed to each repertoire. In-frame beta chains were kept once TCRdb had trimmed the public reads at Q25 with fastp and called clones with MiXCR. Records with the same CDR3 protein are collapsed into one entry carrying the most frequent genes and DNA. These V and J calls rely on TCRdb rather than the paper's analysis. The table for this sample lists roughly 50,000 distinct CDR3 sequences; about 25% of them were counted only once. The top ten hold approximately 3.4% of the sample.

To purify naive CD4+ T cells, the Miltenyi Naive CD4+ T Cell Isolation kit was used, and CD25 microbeads served to deplete Tregs. Tregs, naive and memory CD4+ T cells from tumor, blood and ipsilateral draining lymph nodes of about 5 breast cancer patients underwent full-length TCR alpha and beta sequencing. Tumor tissue and lymph nodes obtained from ipsilateral axillary dissection were perfused with PBS, minced and then digested with collagenase I and hyaluronidase. A purity exceeding 90% was confirmed by FACS for the sorted cell populations. The sequenced sample consisted of tumor-infiltrating naive CD4+ T cells sorted from the breast tumor. The sample's cell subset or site, from its label and the paper: naive CD4+ T cells, CD4+CD45RA+CD25-. This sequence originates from a female donor with breast cancer.

CDR3 sequence: CASSAGDTQYF. Here is the DNA: TGCGCCAGCAGCGCCGGAGATACGCAGTATTTT. The rearranged chain carries TRBV10-2 and TRBJ2-3, with an unclear D gene assignment. CDR1 and CDR2 (WSHSY, SAAADI) derive from the germline V gene. Including the terminal cysteine and phenylalanine, the CDR3 comprises 11 residues. Solely the CDR3 DNA is kept, with 33 bases framed from the first base. V sheds 6 bases and J sheds 5 bases, leaving 6 bases between their ends.